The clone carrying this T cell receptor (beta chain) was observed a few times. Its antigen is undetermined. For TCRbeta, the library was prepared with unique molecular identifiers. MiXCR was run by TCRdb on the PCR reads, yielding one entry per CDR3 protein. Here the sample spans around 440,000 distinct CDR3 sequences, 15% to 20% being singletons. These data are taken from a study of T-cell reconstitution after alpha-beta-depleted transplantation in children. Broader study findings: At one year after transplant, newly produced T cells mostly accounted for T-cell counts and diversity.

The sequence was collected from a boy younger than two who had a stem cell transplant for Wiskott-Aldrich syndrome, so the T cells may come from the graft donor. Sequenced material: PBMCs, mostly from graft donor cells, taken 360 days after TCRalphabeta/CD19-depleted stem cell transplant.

The CDR3 loop is CASRNRGVGTYEQYF. In DNA form, the CDR3 reads TGTGCCAGCAGAAACAGGGGAGTTGGCACCTACGAGCAGTACTTC. This chain joins TRBV28 and TRBJ2-7; 7 nucleotides align to TRBD1. V shed 6 bases and J 2 bases; nucleotides not matched to a gene: 10. Germline V CDR1 and CDR2: MDHEN, SYDVKM. This CDR3 comprises 15 residues.